The 11 T cell receptor beta chains below all came from one sample that was sequenced in a study of cytomegalovirus exposure and HLA in healthy donors. The PCR had 60 Vbeta and 13 Jbeta primers. Using immunoSEQ multiplex PCR, the repertoire was profiled, and TCRdb retains in-frame clones only, with some absent. The sample lists around 140,000 clones; 61% were seen once. The sample was PBMCs. These receptors were collected from a male donor in good health and CMV-seronegative.

CDR3 DNA: TGTGCCAGCAGCCTGGGACAGGGGTTGATCACCGGGGAGCTGTTTTTT. Amino acid sequence: CASSLGQGLITGELFF. V and J are TRBV27 and TRBJ2-2, with TRBD1 identical over 10 bases. The germline gives CDR1 MNHEY, CDR2 SMNVEV (reference sequence). The CDR3 loop spans 16 amino acids. Trimming removed 6 bases from V and 4 bases from J; junction bases left unmatched: 8.

The chain recombines TRBV7-2 with TRBJ2-2, with D possibly matching TRBD1 (8 bases). The CDR3 covers 15 residues. Germline V gene lookup returns CDR1 SGHTA and CDR2 FQGNSA. Trimming took off 5 bases at V and 3 bases at J, with 13 bases between the two ends. The chain's CDR3 is CASSRQGRDTGELFF. In DNA form, the CDR3 reads TGTGCCAGCAGCCGACAGGGGAGGGACACCGGGGAGCTGTTTTTT.

The chain has TRBV19 and TRBJ1-5; unclear D gene. V lost 3 bases and J 0 bases, leaving 18 bases between the germline ends. The CDR3 sequence is 18 residues long. The V gene's germline CDR1 is LNHDA and CDR2 SQIVND (reference sequence). The CDR3 coding sequence is TGTGCCAGTAGTATGGAGGGCAGGTTGGTCTATAGCAATCAGCCCCAGCATTTT. Translation gives CASSMEGRLVYSNQPQHF. Together with reference TRBV19 and TRBJ1-5, the CDR3 gives the full variable domain: DGGITQSPKYLFRKEGQNVTLSCEQNLNHDAMYWYRQDPGQGLRLIYYSQIVNDFQKGDIAEGYSVSREKKESFPLTVTSAQKNPTAFYLCASSMEGRLVYSNQPQHFGDGTRLSIL.

The J gene is TRBJ2-5, the V gene TRBV7-8, with 9 bases fitting TRBD1. CDR3 length: 15 amino acids. CDR1 is SGHVS and CDR2 is FQNEAQ in the germline V gene. Germline trimming cut 5 bases from V and 3 bases from J; bases unmatched to any gene: 7. The CDR3 sequence is CASSPRDRVKETQYF. DNA for the CDR3: TGTGCCAGCAGCCCAAGGGACAGGGTAAAAGAGACCCAGTACTTC. Using reference TRBV7-8 and TRBJ2-5 for the parts outside the CDR3, the full variable domain is GAGVSQSPRYKVAKRGQDVALRCDPISGHVSLFWYQQALGQGPEFLTYFQNEAQLDKSGLPSDRFFAERPEGSVSTLKIQRTQQEDSAVYLCASSPRDRVKETQYFGPGTRLLVL.

On this clone: The junction differs from germline at one of its ends, possibly a read error. This chain connects TRBV18 to TRBJ1-5; 7 bases fit TRBD1. Germline V gives CDR1 KGHSH, CDR2 LQKENI. The CDR3 contains 16 residues. The CDR3 reads CANSPAGTVSLSPQHF. The CDR3 nucleotides are TGTGCCAACTCACCGGCCGGGACAGTGAGCTTATCGCCCCAGCATTTT.

This sequence joins TRBV7-2 and TRBJ2-5, with D possibly TRBD1 on 5 matching bases. Matching the DNA end better, TRBJ2-7 makes the J call doubtful. CDR3 length: 15 residues. In germline, CDR1 is SGHTA, CDR2 FQGNSA. This chain's CDR3 is CASSFLIGDSYEQYF. In nucleotides, the CDR3 is TGTGCCAGCAGCTTTTTAATAGGGGATTCCTACGAGCAGTACTTC.

V is TRBV21-1 and J is TRBJ2-2; TRBD1 is the table's D call, not checked against the DNA. TRBV21-1 is termed a pseudogene. The CDR3 length is 16 residues. The CDR3 sequence is CPGQDKLLVIPGELFF. As DNA, the CDR3 is TGTCCGGGACAGGACAAATTGCTGGTTATCCCCGGGGAGCTGTTTTTT.

The sample holds one count of this clone. The chain recombines TRBV12-5 with TRBJ1-5; D unresolved. The CDR3 consists of 11 residues. Trimming left V 7 bases short and J 5 bases short, with 6 bases between. Germline V gene sequence: CDR1 LGHNT, CDR2 FRNRAP. CDR3 nucleotide sequence: TGTGCTAGTGCCGGGGATCAGCCCCAGCATTTT. Translated: CASAGDQPQHF.

The chain links TRBV28 to TRBJ1-1; TRBD1 matches 10 bases. This CDR3 contains 16 residues. The germline gives CDR1 MDHEN, CDR2 SYDVKM. V shed 5 bases and J 1 base; nucleotides not matched to a gene: 7. DNA for the CDR3: TGTGCCAGCAGTAGGGGACAGGGGATGGGGAACACTGAAGCTTTCTTT. Translation: CASSRGQGMGNTEAFF.

The chain has TRBV2 and TRBJ2-3; 8 bases line up with TRBD1. V lost 11 bases to trimming and J lost 4 bases; unmatched junction nucleotides: 11. The CDR3 has 14 amino acids. CDR1 is SNHLY, CDR2 FYNNEI, per germline. The CDR3 region has the DNA TGTGCCGGGGACAGGTGGGGTCTACCAGATACGCAGTATTTT. This translates into CAGDRWGLPDTQYF.

The V and J genes are TRBV19 and TRBJ2-7; D might be TRBD1 (7 bases). V was trimmed by 4 bases and J by 0 bases, leaving 13 bases between them. The CDR3 length is 15 residues. Germline assignment: CDR1 LNHDA and CDR2 SQIVND (reference sequence). CDR3: CASSTGDSSSYEQYF. The CDR3 DNA sequence: TGTGCCAGTAGTACGGGGGACAGTAGCTCCTACGAGCAGTACTTC. The full variable domain, its missing parts supplied by reference TRBV19 and TRBJ2-7, is DGGITQSPKYLFRKEGQNVTLSCEQNLNHDAMYWYRQDPGQGLRLIYYSQIVNDFQKGDIAEGYSVSREKKESFPLTVTSAQKNPTAFYLCASSTGDSSSYEQYFGPGTRLTVT.